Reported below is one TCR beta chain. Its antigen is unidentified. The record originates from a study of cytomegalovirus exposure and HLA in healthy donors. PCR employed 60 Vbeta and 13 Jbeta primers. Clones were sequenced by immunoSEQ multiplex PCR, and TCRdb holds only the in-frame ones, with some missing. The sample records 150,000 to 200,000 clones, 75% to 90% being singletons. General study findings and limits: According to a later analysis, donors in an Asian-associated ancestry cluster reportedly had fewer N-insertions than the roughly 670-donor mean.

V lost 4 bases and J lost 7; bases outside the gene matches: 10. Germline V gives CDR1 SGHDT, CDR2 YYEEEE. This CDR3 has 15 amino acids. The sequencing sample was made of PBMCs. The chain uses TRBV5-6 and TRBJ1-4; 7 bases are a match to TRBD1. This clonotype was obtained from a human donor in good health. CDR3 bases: TGTGCCAGCAGCAATCGACAGGGCCAATTTGAAAAACTGTTTTTT. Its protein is CASSNRQGQFEKLFF.